Sequencing of this TCR beta chain was carried out in a study of cytomegalovirus exposure and HLA in healthy donors. At the level of the study: Around 190 million T cells yielded more than 95 million unique TCR beta sequences, as an earlier analysis found. Whole-study findings and limits: There were about 160 TCR beta chains listed as cytomegalovirus-associated. In vitro checks showed that a few CMV-associated chains really do target CMV antigens.

Points on this clone: Its antigen is currently unknown.

Germline CDR1 is MNHNS and CDR2 is SASEGT. V gave up 6 bases and J gave up 7 bases; unmatched junction bases: 2. The CDR3 is 11 residues long. These donors counted as nominally healthy when sampled, but unrecorded immune exposures were likely. With 60 Vbeta and 13 Jbeta primers, the PCR was carried out. The repertoire was sequenced with immunoSEQ multiplex PCR; TCRdb's copy has only in-frame clones and lacks some. The sample records roughly 120,000 clones, 60% to 85% being singletons. The chain uses TRBV6-1 and TRBJ2-7; 8 positions match TRBD1. Sequences were obtained from PBMCs. This clonotype was obtained from a woman younger than 35 in good health and CMV-seronegative. CDR3 amino acids: CASRNRGEQYF. The CDR3 DNA reads TGTGCCAGCAGAAACAGGGGGGAGCAGTACTTC.